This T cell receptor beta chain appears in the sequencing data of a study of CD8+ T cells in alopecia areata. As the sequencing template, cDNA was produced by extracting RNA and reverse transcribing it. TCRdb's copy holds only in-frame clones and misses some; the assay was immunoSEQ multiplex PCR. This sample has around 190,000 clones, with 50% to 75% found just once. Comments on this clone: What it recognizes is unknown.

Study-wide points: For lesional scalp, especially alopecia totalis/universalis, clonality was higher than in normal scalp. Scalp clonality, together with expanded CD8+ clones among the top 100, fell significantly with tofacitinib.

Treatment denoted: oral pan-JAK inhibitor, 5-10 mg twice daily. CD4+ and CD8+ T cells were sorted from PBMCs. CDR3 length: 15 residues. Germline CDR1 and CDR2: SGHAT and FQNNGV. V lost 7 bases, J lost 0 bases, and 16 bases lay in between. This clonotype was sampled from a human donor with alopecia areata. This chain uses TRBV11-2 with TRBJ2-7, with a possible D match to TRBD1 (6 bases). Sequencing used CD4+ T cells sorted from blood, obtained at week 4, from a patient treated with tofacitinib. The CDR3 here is CASIYTTGHSYEQYF. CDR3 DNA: TGTGCCAGCATCTATACAACGGGACACTCCTACGAGCAGTACTTC.